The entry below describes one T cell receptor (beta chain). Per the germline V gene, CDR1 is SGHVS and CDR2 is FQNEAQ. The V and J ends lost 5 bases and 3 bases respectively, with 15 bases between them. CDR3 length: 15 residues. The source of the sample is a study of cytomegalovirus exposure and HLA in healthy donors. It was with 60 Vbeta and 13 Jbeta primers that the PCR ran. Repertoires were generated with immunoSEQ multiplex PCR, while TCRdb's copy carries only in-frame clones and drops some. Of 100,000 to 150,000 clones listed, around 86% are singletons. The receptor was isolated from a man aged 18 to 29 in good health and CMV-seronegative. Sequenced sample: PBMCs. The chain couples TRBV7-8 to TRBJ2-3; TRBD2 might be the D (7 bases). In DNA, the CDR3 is TGTGCCAGCAGCCCATTACGGGGGGCGACAGATACGCAGTATTTT. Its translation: CASSPLRGATDTQYF.